Following are 2 T cell receptor beta chains from one sample sequenced in a study of T cell changes during pregnancy in multiple sclerosis. Using immunoSEQ multiplex PCR, the repertoire was profiled, and TCRdb retains in-frame clones only, with some absent. The profile shows some 70,000 clones, approximately 86% of them singletons. The sample in question was peripheral blood, obtained before pregnancy. These receptors were taken from a female donor with multiple sclerosis, enrolled in a pregnancy study.

The V and J genes are TRBV7-2 and TRBJ2-7; D is perhaps TRBD1 (6 bases). Trimming took 4 bases from V and 3 from J, leaving 16 bases between them. Looked up from germline, CDR1 is SGHTA and CDR2 is FQGNSA. This CDR3 contains 15 residues. The CDR3 loop is CASSWTAASFYEQYF. The CDR3 DNA reads TGTGCCAGCAGCTGGACAGCGGCGTCTTTCTACGAGCAGTACTTC.

The rearrangement uses TRBV2 and TRBJ1-2; 10 bases are a match to TRBD1. Germline values: CDR1 SNHLY, CDR2 FYNNEI. CDR3 length equals 13 residues. Losses at the gene ends were 7 bases for V and 8 bases for J; bases not matched to a gene: 7. The CDR3 DNA reads TGTGCCAGCATGGCCGGGACAGGGGAAGGCTACACCTTC. Protein sequence: CASMAGTGEGYTF.